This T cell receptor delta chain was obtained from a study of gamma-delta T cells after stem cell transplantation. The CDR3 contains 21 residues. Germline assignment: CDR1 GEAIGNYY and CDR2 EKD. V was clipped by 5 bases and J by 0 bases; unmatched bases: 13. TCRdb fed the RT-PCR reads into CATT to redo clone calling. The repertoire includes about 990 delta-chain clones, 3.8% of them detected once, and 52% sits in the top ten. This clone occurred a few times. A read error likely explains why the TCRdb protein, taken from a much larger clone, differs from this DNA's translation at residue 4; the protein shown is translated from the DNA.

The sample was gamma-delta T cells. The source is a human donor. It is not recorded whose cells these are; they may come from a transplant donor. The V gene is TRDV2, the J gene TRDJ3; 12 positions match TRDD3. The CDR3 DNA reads TGTGCCTGTGCCCCCGCGGAGGCTGGGGGATACGGCTCCTGGGACACCCGACAGATGTTTTTC. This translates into CACAPAEAGGYGSWDTRQMFF.